The entry that follows covers one T cell receptor beta chain sequence. These data belong to a study of shared clonotypes between healthy human individuals. Study-level background: Per donor, CD8 memory used one plate, CD8 naive used two, CD4 memory used three and CD4 naive used three.

Original processing methods: Filtering of immunoSEQ junctional sequences could not match full-length read filtering. Assay used: immunoSEQ multiplex PCR; TCRdb lists only in-frame clones, some missing. The DNA gave D and trimming, while V, J and clone size come from that table. The profile shows approximately 400,000 clones, just over 95% of them singletons. V was trimmed by 8 bases and J by 8 bases, leaving 10 bases between them. The CDR3 contains 11 residues. This clonotype originated in a man aged 25-45 years in good health. V gene TRBV6-7 combines with J gene TRBJ2-1, with TRBD2 as a possible D gene (5 bases). TRBV6-7 is known as an ORF, though its function is uncertain. Sequencing was done on a sample of memory CD8+ T cells sorted from blood. Subset specified: CD45RO+ cells pooled with CCR7-negative TemRA cells. The DNA for the CDR3 is TGTGCCAGCGTGAGGGCGGATGAGCAGTTCTTC. Its protein product is CASVRADEQFF.